This is a list of T cell receptor beta chains from one sample in a study of control samples from healthy donors and cancer patients. The assay was immunoSEQ multiplex PCR, and TCRdb's table has in-frame clones only and misses some. The data show 150,000 to 200,000 clones, 85% to 95% seen once. The specimen sequenced was blood. The receptors were gathered from a man younger than 35 in good health. Both conserved end residues are part of each CDR3. The D gene is left open where the match is weak. Clone size is not always given. Where it is, it says once, few, many or a class for expanded clones.

d_gene	j_gene	abundance	v_gene	CDR3nt	CDR3aa
NA	TRBJ1-2	once	TRBV5-1	TGCGCCAGCAGCTTTGAGGGCGCAGGAGGCTACACCTTC	CASSFEGAGGYTF
NA	TRBJ2-4	NA	TRBV24-1	TGTGCCACCAGTTCGGATTTAGCCAAAAACATTCAGTACTTC	CATSSDLAKNIQYF
TRBD2	TRBJ2-1	NA	TRBV7-9	TGTGCCAGCAGCTCTAGCGGGGGGACCTACAATGAGCAGTTCTTC	CASSSSGGTYNEQFF
NA	TRBJ2-1	NA	TRBV5-6	TGTGCCAGCAGCTTGGCCAGCCGGTTAAATGAGCAGTTCTTC	CASSLASRLNEQFF
NA	TRBJ2-2	NA	TRBV19	TGTGCCAGTAGTATGGAGGGGCCGCCGAACACCGGGGAGCTGTTTTTT	CASSMEGPPNTGELFF
TRBD1	TRBJ1-2	NA	TRBV7-3	TGTGCCAGCAGCTTAACGGGGACAGTAAACTATGGCTACACCTTC	CASSLTGTVNYGYTF
TRBD1	TRBJ1-6	NA	TRBV15	TGTGCCACCAGCAGAGAATTGGACAGGGGAGTTTCACCCCTCCACTTT	CATSRELDRGVSPLHF
NA	TRBJ2-3	NA	TRBV18	TGTGCCAGCTCACCGTCGGGCACAGATACGCAGTATTTT	CASSPSGTDTQYF
NA	TRBJ1-2	NA	TRBV7-2	TGTGCCAGCAGCTTATATCCCGTGAGCGGGCTAAACTATGGCTACACCTTC	CASSLYPVSGLNYGYTF
TRBD1	TRBJ1-4	NA	TRBV2	TGTGCCAGCAGTGAAGAGGGGACAGCATATGAAAAACTGTTTTTT	CASSEEGTAYEKLFF